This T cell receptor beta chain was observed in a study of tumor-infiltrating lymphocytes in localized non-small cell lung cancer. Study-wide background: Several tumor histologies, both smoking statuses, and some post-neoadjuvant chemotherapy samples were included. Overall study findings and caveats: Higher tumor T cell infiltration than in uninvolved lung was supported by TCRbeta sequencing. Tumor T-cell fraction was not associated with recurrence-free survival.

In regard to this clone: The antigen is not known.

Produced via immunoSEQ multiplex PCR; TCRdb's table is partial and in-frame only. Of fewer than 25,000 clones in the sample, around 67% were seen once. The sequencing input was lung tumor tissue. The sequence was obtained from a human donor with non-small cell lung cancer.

This chain's CDR3 is CASSYRDRDSPLHF. DNA for the CDR3: TGTGCCAGCAGCTACCGGGACCGTGATTCACCCCTCCACTTT. The chain links TRBV7-9 to TRBJ1-6, with a tentative D call TRBD1 (5 bases). V was shortened by 4 bases and J by 8 bases, with 12 bases between the two germline ends. CDR1 SEHNR and CDR2 FQNEAQ come from the germline V gene (reference sequence). This CDR3 contains 14 residues.